What follows are 8 T cell receptor beta chains derived from one specimen sequenced in a study of CD8+ T cells in alopecia areata. Sequencing relied on a cDNA template that was reverse transcribed from extracted RNA. Sequencing was performed with immunoSEQ multiplex PCR; in TCRdb, only in-frame clones are kept and a portion is missing. Among approximately 100,000 clones listed, roughly 42% were seen once. Sequences were obtained from CD4+ T cells sorted from blood. The receptors shown here come from a human donor with alopecia areata.

The rearrangement links TRBV30 to TRBJ1-5, with D possibly matching TRBD1 (5 bases). The CDR3 is 13 amino acids. Trimming left V 0 bases short and J 7 bases short, with 10 bases between. Germline values: CDR1 GTSNPN, CDR2 SVGIG (reference sequence). Here the CDR3 reads CAWSVRGGQPQHF. CDR3 DNA sequence: TGTGCCTGGAGTGTGAGGGGAGGCCAGCCCCAGCATTTT.

This rearrangement joins TRBV29-1 to TRBJ2-2; D is undetermined. The CDR3 spans 12 residues. The germline V gene encodes CDR1 SQVTM and CDR2 ANQGSEA. The V and J ends lost 4 bases and 5 bases respectively, with 8 bases between them. The CDR3 region is CSVAQRTGELFF. CDR3 nucleotide sequence: TGCAGCGTTGCACAGCGTACCGGGGAGCTGTTTTTT.

A note on this clone: This same CDR3 is encoded by further DNA sequences in the sample. The V call is TRBV29-1, the J call TRBJ1-1; tentative D call: TRBD1 (5 bases). Per germline, CDR1 SQVTM and CDR2 ANQGSEA. CDR3 size: 11 residues. V was shortened by 5 bases and J by 5 bases, with 9 bases between the two germline ends. In nucleotides, the CDR3 is TGCAGCGTTCGGGGCAATACTGAAGCTTTCTTT. Encoded protein: CSVRGNTEAFF.

The chain is built from TRBV7-9 and TRBJ2-3; tentative D call: TRBD1 (5 bases). The ends were cut back, 2 bases at V and 4 bases at J, with 10 bases in the middle. Germline lookup yields CDR1 SEHNR and CDR2 FQNEAQ (reference sequence). CDR3 length: 14 amino acids. The CDR3 spells CASSLQGRADTQYF. CDR3 in DNA: TGTGCCAGCAGCTTACAGGGAAGAGCAGATACGCAGTATTTT.

The chain uses TRBV29-1 and TRBJ2-7, with 10 nucleotides matching TRBD2. The ends lost 1 base at V and 4 bases at J; junction bases unmatched: 4. Germline V gene data show CDR1 as SQVTM and CDR2 as ANQGSEA. This CDR3 has 14 amino acids. The CDR3 is CSVEGTSGTYEQYF. The CDR3 DNA follows: TGCAGCGTTGAAGGGACTAGCGGAACATACGAGCAGTACTTC.

The sample holds a few counts of this clone. The chain links TRBV29-1 to TRBJ2-5; 10 bases agree with TRBD2. The CDR3 extends over 13 amino acids. Germline loops: CDR1 SQVTM, CDR2 ANQGSEA. V dropped 8 bases and J dropped 4; count of bases not matched to a gene: 7. The CDR3 spells CSLASGRRETQYF. CDR3 in DNA: TGCAGCTTAGCTAGCGGGAGACGAGAGACCCAGTACTTC. The full variable domain, its missing parts supplied by reference TRBV29-1 and TRBJ2-5, is SAVISQKPSRDICQRGTSLTIQCQVDSQVTMMFWYRQQPGQSLTLIATANQGSEATYESGFVIDKFPISRPNLTFSTLTVSNMSPEDSSIYLCSLASGRRETQYFGPGTRLLVL.

V usage is TRBV30 and J usage is TRBJ1-6, with D tentatively TRBD1 (5 bases). The germline V and J ends were trimmed by 5 bases and 10 bases, with 21 bases remaining between them. There are 15 residues in the CDR3. Germline CDR1 and CDR2: GTSNPN and SVGIG (reference sequence). DNA for the CDR3: TGTGCCTGGTCATCTTCGCCCGTCAGGGAATCACCCCTCCACTTT. Protein product: CAWSSSPVRESPLHF.

The V call is TRBV28, the J call TRBJ2-6; tentative D call: TRBD2 (5 bases). The CDR3 is 14 residues long. Trimming took 5 bases from V and 0 from J, leaving 5 bases between them. From germline, CDR1 is MDHEN and CDR2 SYDVKM. The CDR3, as DNA: TGTGCCAGCAGTCGGGGCTCTGGGGCCAACGTCCTGACTTTC. Translating it yields CASSRGSGANVLTF.